The 26 T cell receptor beta chains presented below share a single source sample, sequenced in a study of T-cell memory formation after mild COVID-19. TCRdb analysed the 5' RACE reads with MiXCR anew, one entry per CDR3 protein. The sample holds under 400,000 distinct CDR3 sequences, under 25% seen once. Sequenced: PBMCs or a T cell subset sorted from them (not recorded which). The origin of the receptors is an adult woman who had mild COVID-19 (a few samples of this study predate the infection). Cell type and time point are not known.

This clonotype was detected a few times. The rearrangement joins TRBV12-3 or TRBV12-4 to TRBJ1-1, with no clear D. With 5 bases removed from V and 1 base from J, the gap between germline ends came to 11 bases. The CDR3 is 14 residues long. The CDR3 sequence is CASSQSTKNTEAFF. The CDR3 DNA reads TGTGCCAGCAGTCAAAGTACTAAGAACACTGAAGCTTTCTTT.

The V gene is TRBV6-5, the J gene TRBJ2-7; no clear D. This CDR3 has 14 residues. Germline V gene lookup returns CDR1 MNHEY and CDR2 SVGAGI. The V end was cut by 8 bases, the J end by 5 bases, with 19 bases between. The CDR3 DNA sequence: TGTGCCAGCCGCCCCACGGTTATAAAGGACGAGCAGTACTTC. Its translation is CASRPTVIKDEQYF.

The chain has TRBV10-3 and TRBJ1-1, with D unclear. Germline loops: CDR1 ENHRY, CDR2 SYGVKD. This CDR3 region has 12 residues. With 8 bases removed from V and 1 base from J, the gap between germline ends came to 8 bases. This chain's CDR3 is CAIGRSNTEAFF. The CDR3 coding sequence is TGTGCCATCGGGCGGTCGAACACTGAAGCTTTCTTT.

This clonotype showed up just a few times. The chain joins TRBV7-2 to TRBJ2-7, with D tentatively TRBD1 or TRBD2 (6 bases each). V was pared by 5 bases and J by 2 bases, with 16 bases between. The CDR3 runs to 15 residues. Germline V gene lookup returns CDR1 SGHTA and CDR2 FQGNSA. The CDR3 bases are TGTGCCAGCAGCCCCAGTGGGGGGCAGACCTACGAGCAGTACTTC. It is translated as CASSPSGGQTYEQYF. Using reference TRBV7-2 and TRBJ2-7 for the parts outside the CDR3, the full variable domain is GAGVSQSPSNKVTEKGKDVELRCDPISGHTALYWYRQSLGQGLEFLIYFQGNSAPDKSGLPSDRFSAERTGGSVSTLTIQRTQQEDSAVYLCASSPSGGQTYEQYFGPGTRLTVT.

This clonotype was seen a few times. The chain joins TRBV3-1 to TRBJ2-7; D might be TRBD2 (5 bases). CDR1 is LGHDT, CDR2 YNNKEL, per germline (reference sequence). Between the trimmed V and J ends, which lost 5 bases and 2 bases, there was a span of 10 bases. This CDR3 spans 13 amino acids. CDR3 residues: CASSEPGTYEQYF. CDR3 in DNA: TGTGCCAGCAGCGAGCCGGGGACCTACGAGCAGTACTTC.

This clonotype was counted only a few times. CDR3 amino acids: CASSLMGQGNTEAFF. In DNA, the CDR3 is TGTGCCAGCAGCTTGATGGGACAGGGGAACACTGAAGCTTTCTTT. The V and J genes are TRBV5-5 and TRBJ1-1; 9 nucleotides match TRBD1. With 1 base clipped from V and 1 base from J, the junction kept 2 bases outside the gene matches. Germline V gene data show CDR1 as SGHKS and CDR2 as YYEKEE (reference sequence). The CDR3 spans 15 residues.

This clonotype appeared a few times. The rearrangement links TRBV7-6 to TRBJ2-7, with unresolved D. The CDR3 is 14 residues long. CDR1 is SGHVS and CDR2 is FNYEAQ in the germline V gene. V was clipped by 5 bases and J by 2 bases, with 13 bases between them. Here the CDR3 reads CASSPWTQAYEQYF. As DNA, the CDR3 is TGTGCCAGCAGCCCCTGGACCCAAGCCTACGAGCAGTACTTC.

V usage is TRBV7-2 and J usage is TRBJ1-2, with D possibly matching TRBD1 (6 bases). The CDR3 loop spans 15 amino acids. The V gene's germline CDR1 is SGHTA and CDR2 FQGNSA. V dropped 1 base and J dropped 5 bases, with 14 bases sitting between them. CDR3 in DNA: TGTGCCAGCAGCTTAGGAACAGGGCCATATTATGGCTACACCTTC. Protein product: CASSLGTGPYYGYTF.

The sample holds a few counts of this clonotype. This rearrangement joins TRBV7-9 to TRBJ1-2; the D gene is possibly TRBD1 (6 bases). Trimming stripped 3 bases from V and 8 bases from J, with 16 bases between. The CDR3 loop spans 14 amino acids. Looked up from germline, CDR1 is SEHNR and CDR2 is FQNEAQ (reference sequence). The CDR3 sequence is CASSFALQGFGYTF. For the CDR3, the DNA is TGTGCCAGCAGCTTTGCCTTACAGGGCTTCGGCTACACCTTC.

Only a few counts were recorded for this clonotype. V and J are TRBV24-1 and TRBJ2-3; no clear D. V shed 0 bases and J shed 3 bases, with 3 bases lying between them. Germline V gene lookup returns CDR1 KGHDR and CDR2 SFDVKD. The CDR3 loop spans 13 amino acids. The CDR3 region is CATSDLGTDTQYF. The CDR3 DNA is TGTGCCACCAGTGATTTGGGGACAGATACGCAGTATTTT.

There are a few counts of this clonotype. The rearrangement uses TRBV5-1 and TRBJ1-1, with 8 positions matching TRBD1. After removal of 2 bases from V and 1 base from J, the junction contained 7 bases not matched to a gene. Germline V gives CDR1 SGHRS, CDR2 YFSETQ. The CDR3 consists of 16 residues. The CDR3 nucleotides are TGCGCCAGCAGCTTCTCCTCCGGGACAGGGAACACTGAAGCTTTCTTT. Its translation: CASSFSSGTGNTEAFF.

The rearrangement joins TRBV27 to TRBJ2-3; 8 bases fit TRBD1. The CDR3 has 15 amino acids. CDR1 MNHEY and CDR2 SMNVEV come from the germline V gene (reference sequence). The V segment lost 8 bases and the J segment 1 base; nucleotides outside the gene matches: 8. CDR3 region: CASLLGQGRTDTQYF. The DNA of the CDR3 is TGTGCCAGCTTATTAGGACAGGGCCGCACAGATACGCAGTATTTT.

This clonotype was detected a few times. V is TRBV2 and J is TRBJ1-5; 8 bases fit TRBD1. Germline CDR1 and CDR2: SNHLY and FYNNEI. The CDR3 has 14 residues. The trim removed 3 bases at V and 5 bases at J, leaving 3 bases unmatched. CDR3 residues: CASSDRTGYQPQHF. The CDR3 DNA is TGTGCCAGCAGTGACAGGACAGGGTATCAGCCCCAGCATTTT. Variable domain in full (rest from reference TRBV2 and TRBJ1-5): EPEVTQTPSHQVTQMGQEVILRCVPISNHLYFYWYRQILGQKVEFLVSFYNNEISEKSEIFDDQFSVERPDGSNFTLKIRSTKLEDSAMYFCASSDRTGYQPQHFGDGTRLSIL.

The chain carries TRBV5-1 and TRBJ1-2; D perhaps matches TRBD1 (6 bases). The V end was cut by 6 bases, the J end by 0 bases, with 21 bases between. The CDR3 sequence is 17 residues long. Germline V gene lookup returns CDR1 SGHRS and CDR2 YFSETQ. For the CDR3, the DNA is TGCGCCAGCACCGACAGGTCCTCCTCATGGGCTAACTATGGCTACACCTTC. Translated: CASTDRSSSWANYGYTF. The variable domain in full, completed from reference TRBV5-1 and TRBJ1-2, reads KAGVTQTPRYLIKTRGQQVTLSCSPISGHRSVSWYQQTPGQGLQFLFEYFSETQRNKGNFPGRFSGRQFSNSRSEMNVSTLELGDSALYLCASTDRSSSWANYGYTFGSGTRLTVV.

This clonotype was observed at least ten times. The chain carries TRBV12-3 or TRBV12-4 and TRBJ2-2, with 11 nucleotides matching TRBD2. The CDR3 totals 13 residues. V trimming: 6 bases; J trimming: 14 bases; junction bases outside the gene matches: 8. Here the CDR3 DNA reads TGTGCCAGCAGCCCTAGCGGGGGGTCTGATCTGTTTTTT. Its protein product is CASSPSGGSDLFF.

The V call is TRBV29-1, the J call TRBJ1-1; D is possibly TRBD1 (6 bases). Germline V gene sequence: CDR1 SQVTM, CDR2 ANQGSEA. This CDR3 comprises 13 residues. Between the trimmed V and J ends, which lost 2 bases and 2 bases, there was a span of 9 bases. The CDR3 here is CSVEKGGNTEAFF. In DNA, the CDR3 is TGCAGCGTTGAAAAGGGGGGCAACACTGAAGCTTTCTTT. Combining the CDR3 with reference TRBV29-1 and TRBJ1-1 gives the whole variable domain SAVISQKPSRDICQRGTSLTIQCQVDSQVTMMFWYRQQPGQSLTLIATANQGSEATYESGFVIDKFPISRPNLTFSTLTVSNMSPEDSSIYLCSVEKGGNTEAFFGQGTRLTVV.

The table lists this clonotype with a few counts. V and J are TRBV12-3 or TRBV12-4 and TRBJ2-3; maybe TRBD2 (5 bases). Trimming pared 1 base from V and 1 base from J, leaving 9 bases between. The length of the CDR3 is 15 residues. The CDR3 here is CASSLGRTRTDTQYF. The CDR3 region has the DNA TGTGCCAGCAGTTTAGGGAGGACCCGCACAGATACGCAGTATTTT.

This clonotype was counted between two and nine times. The V gene is TRBV7-2, the J gene TRBJ2-3; D perhaps matches TRBD1 (5 bases). The V and J ends lost 6 bases and 0 bases respectively, with 13 bases between them. Germline values: CDR1 SGHTA, CDR2 FQGNSA. The CDR3 loop spans 15 amino acids. The CDR3: CASSMNKGSTDTQYF. DNA of the CDR3: TGTGCCAGCAGTATGAATAAGGGGAGCACAGATACGCAGTATTTT.

The rearrangement joins TRBV2 to TRBJ1-3; D not certain. CDR3 size: 14 residues. The germline gives CDR1 SNHLY, CDR2 FYNNEI. V lost 3 bases and J 3 bases, leaving 9 bases between the germline ends. This chain's CDR3 is CASSDGQSGNTIYF. CDR3 DNA sequence: TGTGCCAGCAGTGACGGTCAGAGTGGAAACACCATATATTTT. The full variable domain, completed using reference TRBV2 and TRBJ1-3, is EPEVTQTPSHQVTQMGQEVILRCVPISNHLYFYWYRQILGQKVEFLVSFYNNEISEKSEIFDDQFSVERPDGSNFTLKIRSTKLEDSAMYFCASSDGQSGNTIYFGEGSWLTVV.

The chain uses TRBV7-6 and TRBJ2-2; TRBD2 is a possible D gene (5 bases). Germline-derived CDR1 and CDR2 are SGHVS and FNYEAQ. The ends were cut back, 7 bases at V and 3 bases at J, with 15 bases in the middle. There are 15 residues in the CDR3. CDR3 coding DNA: TGTGCCAGCAAGCTGGGCCCCGGGGACACCGGGGAGCTGTTTTTT. It is translated as CASKLGPGDTGELFF.

The genes are TRBV2 and TRBJ2-7; 8 nucleotides line up with TRBD1. The ends lost 3 bases at V and 1 base at J; junction bases unmatched: 5. Germline CDR1 is SNHLY and CDR2 is FYNNEI. This CDR3 has 15 residues. CDR3 sequence (DNA): TGTGCCAGCAGTGAGGTGGGACAGGTGTCCTACGAGCAGTACTTC. Residues: CASSEVGQVSYEQYF. Looking up the rest from reference TRBV2 and TRBJ2-7 gives the full variable domain: EPEVTQTPSHQVTQMGQEVILRCVPISNHLYFYWYRQILGQKVEFLVSFYNNEISEKSEIFDDQFSVERPDGSNFTLKIRSTKLEDSAMYFCASSEVGQVSYEQYFGPGTRLTVT.

This clonotype has a handful of counts. The chain couples TRBV4-3 to TRBJ2-3; D is possibly TRBD2 (6 bases). Germline V gene data show CDR1 as LGHNA and CDR2 as YSLEER. The CDR3 totals 15 residues. The V end lost 0 bases, the J end lost 5 bases, and 12 bases lay between the germline ends. DNA of the CDR3: TGCGCCAGCAGCCAAGATTCGGGAGCGGGAGATACGCAGTATTTT. Translation gives CASSQDSGAGDTQYF.

This clonotype was recorded a few times. The gene calls are TRBV7-9 and TRBJ2-7; no clear D gene. The ends were cut back, 5 bases at V and 0 bases at J, with 14 bases in the middle. This CDR3 region has 15 residues. Germline loops: CDR1 SEHNR, CDR2 FQNEAQ (reference sequence). CDR3 loop: CASSDAPMSSYEQYF. The CDR3 nucleotides read TGTGCCAGCAGCGATGCCCCCATGAGCTCCTACGAGCAGTACTTC.

This clonotype came up a few times. The chain carries TRBV29-1 and TRBJ2-7; D may be TRBD1 or TRBD2 (5 bases each). The CDR3 length is 13 residues. In germline, CDR1 is SQVTM, CDR2 ANQGSEA. V was shortened by 5 bases and J by 7 bases, with 18 bases between the two germline ends. This CDR3 is CSVYEGVPGEQYF. DNA for the CDR3: TGCAGCGTTTACGAGGGAGTGCCAGGGGAGCAGTACTTC.

This clonotype occurred many times. V usage is TRBV14 and J usage is TRBJ2-7; possible D gene TRBD1, 6 bases. V dropped 6 bases and J dropped 6 bases, with 15 bases sitting between them. CDR1 is SGHDN, CDR2 FVKESK, per germline. This CDR3 has 13 amino acids. CDR3 region: CASSTDVQGEQYV. The CDR3 nucleotides are TGTGCCAGCAGTACGGACGTACAGGGCGAGCAGTACGTC.

The gene calls are TRBV24-1 and TRBJ2-7, with 7 bases aligning to TRBD1. With 7 bases clipped from V and 4 bases from J, the junction kept 9 bases outside the gene matches. This CDR3 contains 14 residues. CDR1 and CDR2 (germline): KGHDR, SFDVKD. CDR3 DNA: TGTGCCACCAGCTCCAACCGGGACAGATACGAGCAGTACTTC. Its translation: CATSSNRDRYEQYF.